A single sample is the source of the 6 T cell receptor beta chains below, sequenced in a study of cytomegalovirus exposure and HLA in healthy donors. Primers: 60 Vbeta forward and 13 Jbeta reverse. TCRdb's copy holds only in-frame clones and misses some; the assay was immunoSEQ multiplex PCR. The table includes under 200,000 clones, less than 80% detected once. The sample taken for sequencing was PBMCs. These receptors came from a man aged 35 to 55 in good health and CMV-seronegative.

This clone was seen once. The rearrangement uses TRBV7-9 and TRBJ2-7, with 8 nucleotides matching TRBD2. V dropped 2 bases and J dropped 1; count of bases not matched to a gene: 10. The germline gives CDR1 SEHNR, CDR2 FQNEAQ (reference sequence). The CDR3 contains 17 residues. CDR3 in amino acids: CASSLNSREGGSYEQYF. The CDR3 DNA reads as TGTGCCAGCAGCTTAAATAGCCGGGAGGGGGGATCCTACGAGCAGTACTTC.

The chain couples TRBV14 to TRBJ2-5, with D unresolved. This CDR3 is built from 16 residues. The V gene's germline CDR1 is SGHDN and CDR2 FVKESK. The V gene lost 4 bases and the J gene lost 5 bases, with 20 bases spanning the gap. CDR3: CASSRSLTKLGETQYF. DNA for the CDR3: TGTGCCAGCAGCCGAAGCCTAACTAAGCTAGGCGAGACCCAGTACTTC. Combining the CDR3 with reference TRBV14 and TRBJ2-5 gives the whole variable domain EAGVTQFPSHSVIEKGQTVTLRCDPISGHDNLYWYRRVMGKEIKFLLHFVKESKQDESGMPNNRFLAERTGGTYSTLKVQPAELEDSGVYFCASSRSLTKLGETQYFGPGTRLLVL.

The genes are TRBV27 and TRBJ2-6; D gene uncertain. From germline, CDR1 is MNHEY and CDR2 SMNVEV (reference sequence). This CDR3 spans 16 amino acids. Trimming pared 3 bases from V and 0 bases from J, leaving 9 bases between. For the CDR3, the DNA is TGTGCCAGCAGTTTTACGATGAGCTCTGGGGCCAACGTCCTGACTTTC. Translated, it gives CASSFTMSSGANVLTF.

This chain connects TRBV4-3 to TRBJ2-1; tentatively, D is TRBD1 (6 bases). The length of the CDR3 is 12 residues. Germline loops: CDR1 LGHNA, CDR2 YSLEER. Trimming pared 4 bases from V and 9 bases from J, leaving 10 bases between. The CDR3 here is CASSLTGIEQFF. In DNA, the CDR3 is TGCGCCAGCAGCCTTACAGGGATTGAGCAGTTCTTC.

The chain joins TRBV27 to TRBJ2-7, with D perhaps TRBD2 (5 bases). The germline gives CDR1 MNHEY, CDR2 SMNVEV (reference sequence). The germline V and J ends were trimmed by 4 bases and 4 bases, with 17 bases remaining between them. The CDR3 runs to 15 residues. CDR3 region: CASSYVRTLLYEQYF. CDR3 bases: TGTGCCAGCAGTTACGTCCGGACTCTCTTATACGAGCAGTACTTC.

The chain links TRBV11-3 to TRBJ2-5; D might be TRBD1 (5 bases). The CDR3 runs to 13 residues. Trimming shortened V by 4 bases and J by 4 bases, and 10 bases separated the two germline ends. CDR1 is SGHNT and CDR2 is YENEEA in the germline V gene. Here the CDR3 reads CASSWRQRETQYF. The CDR3 DNA sequence: TGTGCCAGCAGCTGGCGACAGAGAGAGACCCAGTACTTC. Drawing the rest from reference TRBV11-3 and TRBJ2-5, the complete variable domain is EAGVVQSPRYKIIEKKQPVAFWCNPISGHNTLYWYLQNLGQGPELLIRYENEEAVDDSQLPKDRFSAERLKGVDSTLKIQPAELGDSAVYLCASSWRQRETQYFGPGTRLLVL.